This TCR beta chain was sequenced during a study of early T cells in non-severe SARS-CoV-2 infection. In the study overall: It was bulk RNA from unsorted whole blood that was sequenced, and the chains were unpaired.

Germline-derived CDR1 and CDR2 are MGHRA and YSYEKL. CDR3 size: 18 residues. V shed 0 bases, J shed 6 bases, and the junction held 4 bases outside the gene matches. This clonotype was counted at least ten times. Unique molecular identifier tags were affixed to discrete cDNA molecules. TCRdb itself ran the 5' RACE reads through MiXCR, one entry per CDR3 protein. The profile shows some 33,000 distinct CDR3 sequences, under 7% of them singletons. The chain uses TRBV4-1 and TRBJ2-2; 16 bases are a match to TRBD2. Sequencing was carried out using whole blood. The receptor was isolated from an adult who was a healthcare worker with PCR-confirmed SARS-CoV-2 infection or an uninfected control (not recorded which). The chain's CDR3 is CASSQDGGLAGGSGELFF. The CDR3 nucleotides read TGCGCCAGCAGCCAAGATGGGGGACTAGCGGGAGGGTCCGGGGAGCTGTTTTTT.